A selection of T cell receptor beta chains follows, all from one sample in a study of Graves' ophthalmopathy and Graves' hyperthyroidism. Each CDR3 protein gets one entry after TCRdb re-called the multiplex PCR reads with MiXCR. The repertoire holds some 1.1 million distinct CDR3 sequences, with about 40% as singletons. The sample was peripheral blood or thyroid tissue (not recorded which). These receptors came from an adult man with Graves' hyperthyroidism. The CDR3 runs from the conserved cysteine through the conserved F or W. Fields, in order: V gene, D gene, clone size, J gene, CDR3 protein, CDR3 DNA. D genes are given only for firm matches. Some rows have no size entry. The others give once, few or many, or a class for an expanded clone.

>TRBV20-1|TRBD2|.|TRBJ2-6
CSAAYLRLAFSGANVLTF
TGCAGTGCTGCCTACCTGAGACTAGCATTTTCTGGGGCCAACGTCCTGACTTTC
>TRBV7-9|.|.|TRBJ2-7
CASSLVMPGDEQYF
TGCGCCAGCAGCTTGGTCATGCCGGGAGACGAGCAGTACTTC
>TRBV25-1|.|many|TRBJ1-2
CASSELHNYYGYTF
TGTGCCAGCAGTGAATTGCACAATTACTATGGCTACACCTTC
>TRBV12-3/TRBV12-4|.|many|TRBJ2-7
CASSSHVPEQYF
TGTGCCAGCAGTTCCCACGTCCCCGAGCAGTACTTC
>TRBV19|TRBD1|many|TRBJ1-5
CASSASTTGGNQPQHF
TGTGCCAGTAGTGCGTCAACTACAGGGGGCAATCAGCCCCAGCATTTT
>TRBV28|.|.|TRBJ2-5
CASSPPRGQETQYF
TGTGCCAGCAGCCCCCCCAGAGGCCAAGAGACCCAGTACTTC
>TRBV29-1|.|once|TRBJ1-6
CSAGDTAPLHF
TGCAGCGCTGGGGACACCGCACCCCTCCACTTT
>TRBV7-8|TRBD1|.|TRBJ1-5
CASSPSTGVGQPQHF
TGTGCCAGCAGCCCCAGCACAGGGGTAGGTCAGCCCCAGCATTTT
>TRBV20-1|TRBD1|many|TRBJ2-5
CSARKGQLQETQYF
TGCAGTGCTAGGAAGGGACAGCTACAAGAGACCCAGTACTTC
>TRBV29-1|TRBD1|.|TRBJ1-1
CSWGQMNTEAFF
TGCAGCTGGGGACAGATGAACACTGAAGCTTTCTTT
>TRBV7-2|.|.|TRBJ1-2
CASSLGLGTRGYTF
TGTGCCAGCAGCTTAGGGCTGGGAACGAGGGGCTACACCTTC
>TRBV10-3|TRBD1|.|TRBJ1-2
CASSYFGQGSNYGYTF
TGTGCCAGCAGTTACTTTGGACAGGGGTCGAACTATGGCTACACCTTC
>TRBV7-9|TRBD1|.|TRBJ1-2
CASSLVPGGRGSGYGYTF
TGTGCCAGCAGCTTAGTCCCAGGGGGCAGGGGATCTGGCTATGGCTACACCTTC
>TRBV7-9|.|.|TRBJ2-5
CASSLIPRPQETQYF
TGTGCCAGCAGCTTAATTCCCAGGCCACAAGAGACCCAGTACTTC
>TRBV10-3|TRBD2|.|TRBJ2-3
CASTGLAGDTQYF
TGTGCCAGCACCGGACTAGCGGGGGATACGCAGTATTTT
>TRBV10-3|TRBD1|many|TRBJ1-2
CAISESMTGNYGYTF
TGTGCCATCAGTGAGTCGATGACAGGGAACTATGGCTACACCTTC
>TRBV20-1|.|few|TRBJ2-7
CSARERGAPYEQYF
TGCAGTGCCCGAGAACGGGGGGCCCCCTACGAGCAGTACTTC
>TRBV20-1|.|.|TRBJ2-7
CSARRGGFKGFYEQYF
TGCAGTGCTAGAAGGGGAGGCTTCAAGGGGTTCTACGAGCAGTACTTC
>TRBV9|.|few|TRBJ2-7
CASSLYGQSHEQYF
TGTGCCAGCAGTTTATACGGACAGTCCCACGAGCAGTACTTC
>TRBV5-1|.|.|TRBJ1-1
CASSLARQDTEAFF
TGCGCCAGCAGCTTGGCCCGGCAGGACACTGAAGCTTTCTTT
>TRBV2|.|.|TRBJ2-7
CARVPRVPYEQYF
TGTGCTAGAGTGCCCCGGGTCCCCTACGAGCAGTACTTC
>TRBV4-1|.|few|TRBJ2-7
CASSRKEGDYEQYF
TGCGCCAGCAGCCGCAAAGAAGGTGACTACGAGCAGTACTTC
>TRBV7-9|.|.|TRBJ2-5
CASSLTGAVETQYF
TGTGCCAGCAGCTTAACGGGAGCGGTAGAGACCCAGTACTTC
>TRBV10-3|.|.|TRBJ2-5
CAISSSGAITRSGETQYF
TGTGCCATCAGTTCTTCTGGGGCCATTACCCGGTCGGGAGAGACCCAGTACTTC
>TRBV19|.|few|TRBJ2-7
CASSTLPQGNEQYF
TGTGCCAGTAGTACCCTCCCCCAGGGCAACGAGCAGTACTTC
>TRBV18|.|.|TRBJ1-1
CASSPGSAEAFF
TGTGCCAGCTCACCTGGTTCAGCTGAAGCTTTCTTT
>TRBV20-1|.|.|TRBJ1-4
CRNRDGSF
TGCAGGAACCGGGACGGATCTTTT
>TRBV15|.|.|TRBJ2-7
CATSYRVQNNEQYF
TGTGCCACCAGCTACCGGGTGCAGAACAATGAGCAGTACTTC
>TRBV2|.|once|TRBJ2-5
CASTQGGGTQYF
TGTGCCAGCACACAGGGCGGGGGGACCCAGTACTTC
>TRBV7-6|.|many|TRBJ2-5
CASSLESGGSHRGTQYF
TGTGCCAGCAGCTTAGAATCTGGCGGGTCCCATCGTGGGACCCAGTACTTC
>TRBV20-1|TRBD1|many|TRBJ1-4
CSARDLQGASGEKLFF
TGCAGTGCTAGAGATCTCCAGGGGGCGTCAGGAGAAAAACTGTTTTTT
>TRBV6-5|TRBD1|many|TRBJ1-1
CASRAPGQVNTEAFF
TGTGCCAGCAGGGCCCCGGGACAGGTGAACACTGAAGCTTTCTTT
>TRBV10-3|.|many|TRBJ1-5
CAIAQGFGGNQPQHF
TGTGCCATCGCACAAGGTTTTGGGGGCAATCAGCCCCAGCATTTT
>TRBV7-2|.|many|TRBJ2-2
CASSRQDGNTGELFF
TGTGCCAGCAGCCGTCAGGACGGGAACACCGGGGAGCTGTTTTTT
>TRBV12-3/TRBV12-4|.|many|TRBJ2-5
CASSPTFQSETQYF
TGTGCCAGCAGTCCCACTTTCCAGAGTGAGACCCAGTACTTC
>TRBV19|TRBD2|few|TRBJ2-2
CASSNWTSAGELFF
TGTGCCAGTAGTAATTGGACTAGCGCCGGGGAGCTGTTTTTT
>TRBV12-3/TRBV12-4|.|few|TRBJ2-5
CASSVRGHQETQYF
TGTGCCAGCAGCGTCAGGGGACACCAAGAGACCCAGTACTTC
>TRBV10-3|.|many|TRBJ2-7
CAISDRARIPYF
TGTGCCATCAGTGATCGAGCGAGGATCCCATACTTC
>TRBV7-6|TRBD1|once|TRBJ2-7
CASSPSGTGDREQYF
TGTGCCAGCAGTCCATCCGGGACAGGGGACCGCGAGCAGTACTTC
>TRBV15|.|.|TRBJ1-2
CATMGSGTYGYTF
TGTGCCACCATGGGCAGTGGGACTTATGGCTACACCTTC
>TRBV25-1|.|.|TRBJ1-1
CASRRGRTNTEAFF
TGTGCCAGCCGGCGGGGGAGAACGAACACTGAAGCTTTCTTT
>TRBV6-5|TRBD1|few|TRBJ2-5
CASSYWGQGKETQYF
TGTGCCAGCAGTTACTGGGGACAGGGAAAAGAGACCCAGTACTTC